A selection of T cell receptor beta chains follows, all from one sample in a study of blood T cell repertoires in COVID-19. Assay used: immunoSEQ multiplex PCR; TCRdb lists only in-frame clones, some missing. The sample lists approximately 250,000 clones, approximately 85% seen once, with around 0.96% in the top ten. The sequenced material came from peripheral blood. All receptors come from a man in his forties with acute or convalescent COVID-19. Both conserved end residues are part of each CDR3. The order of the fields is V gene, clone size, D gene, J gene, CDR3 DNA, CDR3 protein. D genes are given only for firm matches. Clone size appears in some rows only: once, few, many, or a class for an expanded clone.

v_call: TRBV7-2; clone_size: .; d_call: .; j_call: TRBJ1-2; cdr3_nt: TGTGCCAGCAGCTTACAGGGAAGGACTAACTATGGCTACACCTTC; cdr3_aa: CASSLQGRTNYGYTF
v_call: TRBV7-8; clone_size: few; d_call: .; j_call: TRBJ1-2; cdr3_nt: TGTGCCAGCAGCACCCGCGAGGGAGGAGGCTACACCTTC; cdr3_aa: CASSTREGGGYTF
v_call: TRBV27; clone_size: once; d_call: .; j_call: TRBJ2-6; cdr3_nt: TGTGCCAGCGGGACTCTAGCTTCTGGGGCCAACGTCCTGACTTTC; cdr3_aa: CASGTLASGANVLTF
v_call: TRBV7-3; clone_size: .; d_call: TRBD2; j_call: TRBJ2-3; cdr3_nt: TGTGCCAGCAGCGCTGCTAGCGGGGGGGGCACAGATACGCAGTATTTT; cdr3_aa: CASSAASGGGTDTQYF
v_call: TRBV9; clone_size: .; d_call: TRBD1; j_call: TRBJ1-5; cdr3_nt: TGTGCCAGCAGCGTGGGGACAGACAATCAGCCCCAGCATTTT; cdr3_aa: CASSVGTDNQPQHF
v_call: TRBV7-2; clone_size: .; d_call: .; j_call: TRBJ2-1; cdr3_nt: TGTGCCAGCAGCATACTATATGAGCAGTTCTTC; cdr3_aa: CASSILYEQFF
v_call: TRBV5-5; clone_size: .; d_call: .; j_call: TRBJ1-4; cdr3_nt: TGTGCCAGCAGCTTGGAAGGGGGTGAAAAACTGTTTTTT; cdr3_aa: CASSLEGGEKLFF
v_call: TRBV7-8; clone_size: once; d_call: TRBD2; j_call: TRBJ2-2; cdr3_nt: TGTGCCAGCAGCCTACTAGCGGGGAGCACCGGGGAGCTGTTTTTT; cdr3_aa: CASSLLAGSTGELFF
v_call: TRBV2; clone_size: .; d_call: .; j_call: TRBJ1-6; cdr3_nt: TGTGCCAGCAGTGTGGTAGGGGGTCTTAGTTCACCCCTCCACTTT; cdr3_aa: CASSVVGGLSSPLHF
v_call: TRBV4-1; clone_size: few; d_call: .; j_call: TRBJ1-1; cdr3_nt: TGCGCCAGCAGCCAAGGGGGGCTACGGGTGGTAGGGGACACTGAAGCTTTCTTT; cdr3_aa: CASSQGGLRVVGDTEAFF
v_call: TRBV12-3/TRBV12-4; clone_size: few; d_call: .; j_call: TRBJ1-4; cdr3_nt: TGTGCCAGCAGACCTAGACGGAATGAAAAACTGTTTTTT; cdr3_aa: CASRPRRNEKLFF
v_call: TRBV9; clone_size: .; d_call: .; j_call: TRBJ1-1; cdr3_nt: TGTGCCAGCAGCCCCCCCGAGGACACTGAAGCTTTCTTT; cdr3_aa: CASSPPEDTEAFF
v_call: TRBV7-2; clone_size: .; d_call: .; j_call: TRBJ2-7; cdr3_nt: TGTGCCAGCAGCCTCCCAGTCACCTACGAGCAGTACTTC; cdr3_aa: CASSLPVTYEQYF
v_call: TRBV19; clone_size: .; d_call: TRBD1; j_call: TRBJ1-5; cdr3_nt: TGTGCCAGTAGGGAACAGGGGGCAGGGCTTCAGCCCCAGCATTTT; cdr3_aa: CASREQGAGLQPQHF
v_call: TRBV19; clone_size: .; d_call: TRBD1; j_call: TRBJ2-3; cdr3_nt: TGTGCCAGTGGGACAGGGGGCTTCGTCGGGGATACGCAGTATTTT; cdr3_aa: CASGTGGFVGDTQYF
v_call: TRBV4-3; clone_size: .; d_call: .; j_call: TRBJ1-3; cdr3_nt: TGCGCCAGCAGCGCGGGGGGTCAGGGAAACACCATATATTTT; cdr3_aa: CASSAGGQGNTIYF
v_call: TRBV9; clone_size: .; d_call: .; j_call: TRBJ2-5; cdr3_nt: TGTGCCAGCAGCAAAGAACTGCTGGAGACCCAGTACTTC; cdr3_aa: CASSKELLETQYF
v_call: TRBV5-6; clone_size: .; d_call: .; j_call: TRBJ1-2; cdr3_nt: TGTGCCAGCAGCTGGCGGGGGCTTGATGGCTACACCTTC; cdr3_aa: CASSWRGLDGYTF
v_call: TRBV4-1; clone_size: once; d_call: .; j_call: TRBJ2-7; cdr3_nt: TGCGCCAGCAGCCAAGAGTACAGCTCCTACGAGCAGTACTTC; cdr3_aa: CASSQEYSSYEQYF
v_call: TRBV28; clone_size: .; d_call: .; j_call: TRBJ1-2; cdr3_nt: TGTGCCAGCAGTTCCACGGGTAACTATGGCTACACCTTC; cdr3_aa: CASSSTGNYGYTF
v_call: TRBV6-5; clone_size: once; d_call: TRBD1; j_call: TRBJ2-7; cdr3_nt: TGTGCCAGCAAATCAGGGACAGGGCTGGCCTACGAGCAGTACTTC; cdr3_aa: CASKSGTGLAYEQYF
v_call: TRBV4-1; clone_size: .; d_call: TRBD1; j_call: TRBJ1-4; cdr3_nt: TGCGCCAGCAGCCGGGGGGCCACCCAGGGGGCAACTAATGAAAAACTGTTTTTT; cdr3_aa: CASSRGATQGATNEKLFF
v_call: TRBV18; clone_size: .; d_call: .; j_call: TRBJ1-4; cdr3_nt: TGTGCCAGCTCACCCACCCAGGGCCGCGTGGCAACTAATGAAAAACTGTTTTTT; cdr3_aa: CASSPTQGRVATNEKLFF
v_call: TRBV2; clone_size: .; d_call: .; j_call: TRBJ1-2; cdr3_nt: TGTGCCAGCAGTGAAGAAGGCGGGGGAGCGGGCTATGGCTACACCTTC; cdr3_aa: CASSEEGGGAGYGYTF
v_call: TRBV28; clone_size: .; d_call: TRBD1; j_call: TRBJ1-1; cdr3_nt: TGTGCCAGCAGCTCAGGCAGGGGGCGAATCACTGAAGCTTTCTTT; cdr3_aa: CASSSGRGRITEAFF
v_call: TRBV19; clone_size: .; d_call: .; j_call: TRBJ2-1; cdr3_nt: TGTGCCAGTAGTATTGGAGACAATGAGCAGTTCTTC; cdr3_aa: CASSIGDNEQFF
v_call: TRBV11-2; clone_size: .; d_call: .; j_call: TRBJ1-3; cdr3_nt: TGTGCCAGCAGCTCGGACAGCTCTGGAAACACCATATATTTT; cdr3_aa: CASSSDSSGNTIYF
v_call: TRBV6-5; clone_size: few; d_call: TRBD1; j_call: TRBJ1-3; cdr3_nt: TGTGCCAGCAGTTACTCGACAGGGGACGCAGGAAACACCATATATTTT; cdr3_aa: CASSYSTGDAGNTIYF
v_call: TRBV5-6; clone_size: .; d_call: .; j_call: TRBJ2-1; cdr3_nt: TGTGCCAGCAGCTTAGAAGGGGCCTCCTACAATGAGCAGTTCTTC; cdr3_aa: CASSLEGASYNEQFF
v_call: TRBV12-3/TRBV12-4; clone_size: few; d_call: .; j_call: TRBJ1-1; cdr3_nt: TGTGCCAGCAGTTTAGAGAGAGGGCCGGGAGCTTTCTTT; cdr3_aa: CASSLERGPGAFF
v_call: TRBV5-6; clone_size: .; d_call: .; j_call: TRBJ1-2; cdr3_nt: TGTGCCAGCAGCTTGTTGTCCGGTAGCGGCCATGGCTACACCTTC; cdr3_aa: CASSLLSGSGHGYTF
v_call: TRBV20-1; clone_size: .; d_call: .; j_call: TRBJ1-1; cdr3_nt: TGCAGTATCCGGGGTGACACTGAAGCTTTCTTT; cdr3_aa: CSIRGDTEAFF
v_call: TRBV18; clone_size: .; d_call: TRBD1; j_call: TRBJ2-4; cdr3_nt: TGTGCCAGCTCACGGGGTTTCGGACAGGGGGAAAACATTCAGTACTTC; cdr3_aa: CASSRGFGQGENIQYF
v_call: TRBV27; clone_size: .; d_call: .; j_call: TRBJ1-2; cdr3_nt: TGTGCCAGCAGTTTATCCGGGGGGGATGGCTACACCTTC; cdr3_aa: CASSLSGGDGYTF
v_call: TRBV6-5; clone_size: few; d_call: .; j_call: TRBJ2-3; cdr3_nt: TGTGCCAGCACCTCGGTAGATACGCAGTATTTT; cdr3_aa: CASTSVDTQYF
v_call: TRBV5-5; clone_size: .; d_call: .; j_call: TRBJ2-3; cdr3_nt: TGTGCCAGCAGCTTGGCCAGGCCCTCCACAGATACGCAGTATTTT; cdr3_aa: CASSLARPSTDTQYF
v_call: TRBV27; clone_size: .; d_call: .; j_call: TRBJ2-4; cdr3_nt: TGTGCCAGCAGCCGTGGGGGGGGCGCATACATTCAGTACTTC; cdr3_aa: CASSRGGGAYIQYF
v_call: TRBV6-8; clone_size: .; d_call: .; j_call: TRBJ2-2; cdr3_nt: TGTGCCAGCAGCCCATACACCGGGGAGCTGTTTTTT; cdr3_aa: CASSPYTGELFF
v_call: TRBV10-3; clone_size: .; d_call: TRBD1; j_call: TRBJ1-2; cdr3_nt: TGTGCCATCAGTGTCTCTCCAGGGGGGCGCGATGGCTACACCTTC; cdr3_aa: CAISVSPGGRDGYTF
v_call: TRBV10-1; clone_size: .; d_call: .; j_call: TRBJ1-1; cdr3_nt: TGCGCCAGCAGTGAGAAACAGGGGAACACTGAAGCTTTCTTT; cdr3_aa: CASSEKQGNTEAFF
v_call: TRBV3-1/TRBV3-2; clone_size: .; d_call: .; j_call: TRBJ1-6; cdr3_nt: TGTGCCAGCAGCCAGGGCGGTGGGGCAGGGAATTCACCCCTCCACTTT; cdr3_aa: CASSQGGGAGNSPLHF
v_call: TRBV19; clone_size: .; d_call: TRBD1; j_call: TRBJ2-7; cdr3_nt: TGTGCCAGTAGTACTCAAGGGACAGGGTCCTACGAGCAGTACTTC; cdr3_aa: CASSTQGTGSYEQYF
v_call: TRBV5-1; clone_size: .; d_call: TRBD2; j_call: TRBJ2-3; cdr3_nt: TGCGCCAGCAGCTTGGCGGGGGGACCTACAGATACGCAGTATTTT; cdr3_aa: CASSLAGGPTDTQYF
v_call: TRBV5-8; clone_size: .; d_call: .; j_call: TRBJ1-4; cdr3_nt: TGTGCCAGCAGCTCGGGGGTTTTTGGGGACACTAATGAAAAACTGTTTTTT; cdr3_aa: CASSSGVFGDTNEKLFF
v_call: TRBV15; clone_size: .; d_call: .; j_call: TRBJ1-1; cdr3_nt: TGTGCCACCAGCAGCAGGGCCTCAGAGCTAGCTTTCTTT; cdr3_aa: CATSSRASELAFF
v_call: TRBV24-1; clone_size: .; d_call: .; j_call: TRBJ2-7; cdr3_nt: TGTGCCACCAGGGCGGACAGAGCCTACGAGCAGTACTTC; cdr3_aa: CATRADRAYEQYF